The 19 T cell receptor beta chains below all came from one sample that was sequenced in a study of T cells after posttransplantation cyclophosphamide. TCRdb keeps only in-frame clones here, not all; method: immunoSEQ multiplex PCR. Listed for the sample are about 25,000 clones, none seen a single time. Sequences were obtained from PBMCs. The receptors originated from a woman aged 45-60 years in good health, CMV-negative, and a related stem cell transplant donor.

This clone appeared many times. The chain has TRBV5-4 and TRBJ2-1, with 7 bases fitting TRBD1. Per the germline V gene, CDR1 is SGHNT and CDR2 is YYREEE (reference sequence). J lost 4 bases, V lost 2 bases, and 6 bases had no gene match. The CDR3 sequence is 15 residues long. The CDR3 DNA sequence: TGTGCCAGCAGCTTAAAGACAGGGAGTTACAATGAGCAGTTCTTC. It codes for CASSLKTGSYNEQFF.

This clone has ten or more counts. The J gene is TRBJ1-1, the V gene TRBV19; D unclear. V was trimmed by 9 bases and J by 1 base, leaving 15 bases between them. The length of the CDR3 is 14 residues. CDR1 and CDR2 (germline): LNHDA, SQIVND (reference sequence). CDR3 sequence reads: CASSRSSANTEAFF. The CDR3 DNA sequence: TGTGCCAGCAGCAGGTCATCTGCGAACACTGAAGCTTTCTTT.

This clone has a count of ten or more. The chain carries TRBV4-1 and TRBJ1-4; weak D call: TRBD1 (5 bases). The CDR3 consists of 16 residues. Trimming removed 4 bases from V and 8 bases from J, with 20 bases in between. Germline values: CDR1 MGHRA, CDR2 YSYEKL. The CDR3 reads CASSRIGARGIEKLFF. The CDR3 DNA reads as TGCGCCAGCAGCCGTATTGGGGCGCGGGGGATCGAAAAACTGTTTTTT.

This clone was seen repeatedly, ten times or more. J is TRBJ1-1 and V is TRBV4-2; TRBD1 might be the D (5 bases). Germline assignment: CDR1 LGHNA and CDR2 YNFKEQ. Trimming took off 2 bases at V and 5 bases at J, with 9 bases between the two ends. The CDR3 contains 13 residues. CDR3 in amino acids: CASSQTRGTEAFF. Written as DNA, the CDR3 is TGTGCCAGCAGCCAAACGCGGGGGACTGAAGCTTTCTTT.

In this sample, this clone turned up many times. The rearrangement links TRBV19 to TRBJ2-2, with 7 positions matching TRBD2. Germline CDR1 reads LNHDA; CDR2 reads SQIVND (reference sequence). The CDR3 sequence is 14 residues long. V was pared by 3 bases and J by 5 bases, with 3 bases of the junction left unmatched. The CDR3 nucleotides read TGTGCCAGTAGTATTGGGGGAGGGACCGGGGAGCTGTTTTTT. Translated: CASSIGGGTGELFF.

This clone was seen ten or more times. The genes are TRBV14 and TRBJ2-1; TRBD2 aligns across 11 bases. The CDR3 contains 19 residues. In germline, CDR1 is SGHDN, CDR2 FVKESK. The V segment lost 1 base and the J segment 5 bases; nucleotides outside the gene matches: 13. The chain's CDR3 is CASSQGNGTSGLPHNEQFF. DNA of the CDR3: TGTGCCAGCAGCCAAGGAAACGGGACTAGCGGTCTCCCCCACAATGAGCAGTTCTTC. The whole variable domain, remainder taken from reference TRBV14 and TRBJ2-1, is EAGVTQFPSHSVIEKGQTVTLRCDPISGHDNLYWYRRVMGKEIKFLLHFVKESKQDESGMPNNRFLAERTGGTYSTLKVQPAELEDSGVYFCASSQGNGTSGLPHNEQFFGPGTRLTVL.

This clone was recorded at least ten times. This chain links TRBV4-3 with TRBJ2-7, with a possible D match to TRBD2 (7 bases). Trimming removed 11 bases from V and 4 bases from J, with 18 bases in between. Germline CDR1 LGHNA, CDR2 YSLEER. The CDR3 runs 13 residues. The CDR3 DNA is TGCGCCGGCTTGGGGGGGGCGGTGTACGAGCAGTACTTC. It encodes CAGLGGAVYEQYF.

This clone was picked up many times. In DNA, the CDR3 is TGTGCCAGCTCACCAGAGGGCGAAGAGACCCAGTACTTC. Protein: CASSPEGEETQYF. The V gene is TRBV18, the J gene TRBJ2-5, with D tentatively TRBD2 (5 bases). This CDR3 has 13 residues. Trimming stripped 2 bases from V and 3 bases from J, with 7 bases between. Germline CDR1 KGHSH, CDR2 LQKENI.

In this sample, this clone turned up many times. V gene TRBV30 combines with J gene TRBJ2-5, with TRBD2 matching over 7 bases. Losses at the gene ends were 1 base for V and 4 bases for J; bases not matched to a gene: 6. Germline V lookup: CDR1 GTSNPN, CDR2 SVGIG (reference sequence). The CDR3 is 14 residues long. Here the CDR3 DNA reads TGTGCCTGGAGTGGAGGCGGGAGAGGAGAGACCCAGTACTTC. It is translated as CAWSGGGRGETQYF.

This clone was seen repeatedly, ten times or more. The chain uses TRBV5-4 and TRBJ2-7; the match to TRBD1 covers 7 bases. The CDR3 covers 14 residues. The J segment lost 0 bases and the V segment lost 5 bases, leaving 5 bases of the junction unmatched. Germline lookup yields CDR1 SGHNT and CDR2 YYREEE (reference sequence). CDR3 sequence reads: CASSMTGSSYEQYF. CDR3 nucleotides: TGTGCCAGCAGTATGACAGGGAGCTCCTACGAGCAGTACTTC.

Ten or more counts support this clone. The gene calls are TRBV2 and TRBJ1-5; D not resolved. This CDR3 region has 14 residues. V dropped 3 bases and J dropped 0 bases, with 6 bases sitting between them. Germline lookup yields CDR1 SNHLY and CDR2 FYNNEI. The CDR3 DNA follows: TGTGCCAGCAGTGACCGCTATAGCAATCAGCCCCAGCATTTT. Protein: CASSDRYSNQPQHF.

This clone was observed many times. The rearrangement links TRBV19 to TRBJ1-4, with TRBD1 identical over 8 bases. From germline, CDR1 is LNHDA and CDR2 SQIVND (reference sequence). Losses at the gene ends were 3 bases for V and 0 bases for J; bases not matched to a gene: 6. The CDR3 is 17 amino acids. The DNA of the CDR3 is TGTGCCAGTAGTATCCCGGGACAGGCTGCAACTAATGAAAAACTGTTTTTT. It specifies CASSIPGQAATNEKLFF.

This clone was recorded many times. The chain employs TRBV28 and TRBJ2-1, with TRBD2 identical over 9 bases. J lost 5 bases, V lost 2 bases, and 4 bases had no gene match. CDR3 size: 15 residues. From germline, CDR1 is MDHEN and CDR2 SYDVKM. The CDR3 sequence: CASSLGGGAHNEQFF. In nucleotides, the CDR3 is TGTGCCAGCAGTTTAGGCGGGGGGGCACACAATGAGCAGTTCTTC.

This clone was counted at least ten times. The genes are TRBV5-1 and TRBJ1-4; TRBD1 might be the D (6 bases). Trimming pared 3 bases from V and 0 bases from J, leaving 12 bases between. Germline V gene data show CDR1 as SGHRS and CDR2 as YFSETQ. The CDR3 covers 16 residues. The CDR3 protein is CASSSGTLATNEKLFF. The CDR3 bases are TGCGCCAGCAGCTCCGGGACACTTGCAACTAATGAAAAACTGTTTTTT.

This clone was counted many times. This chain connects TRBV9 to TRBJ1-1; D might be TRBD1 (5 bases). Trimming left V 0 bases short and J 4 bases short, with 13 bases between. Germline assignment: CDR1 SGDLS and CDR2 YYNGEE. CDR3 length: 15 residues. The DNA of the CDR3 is TGTGCCAGCAGCGTAGCAGCGGTGGGGGGCACTGAAGCTTTCTTT. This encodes CASSVAAVGGTEAFF.

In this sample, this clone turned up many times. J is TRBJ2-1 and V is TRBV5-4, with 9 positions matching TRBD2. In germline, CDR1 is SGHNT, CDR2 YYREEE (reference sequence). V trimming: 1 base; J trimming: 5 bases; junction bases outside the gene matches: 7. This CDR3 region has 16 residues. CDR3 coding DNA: TGTGCCAGCAGCTTGTTATTGACTAGCGGCAACAATGAGCAGTTCTTC. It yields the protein CASSLLLTSGNNEQFF.

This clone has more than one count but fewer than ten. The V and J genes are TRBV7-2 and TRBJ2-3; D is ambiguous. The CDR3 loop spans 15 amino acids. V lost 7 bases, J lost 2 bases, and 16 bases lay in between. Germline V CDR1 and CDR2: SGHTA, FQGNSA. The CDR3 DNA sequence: TGTGCCAGCACCCAGCGCGAGGCCCACACAGATACGCAGTATTTT. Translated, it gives CASTQREAHTDTQYF.

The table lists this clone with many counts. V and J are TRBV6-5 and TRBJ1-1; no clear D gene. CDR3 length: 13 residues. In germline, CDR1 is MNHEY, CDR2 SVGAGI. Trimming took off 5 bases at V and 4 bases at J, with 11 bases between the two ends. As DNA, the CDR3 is TGTGCCAGCAGTCGCACGGGGTCCACTGAAGCTTTCTTT. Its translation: CASSRTGSTEAFF.

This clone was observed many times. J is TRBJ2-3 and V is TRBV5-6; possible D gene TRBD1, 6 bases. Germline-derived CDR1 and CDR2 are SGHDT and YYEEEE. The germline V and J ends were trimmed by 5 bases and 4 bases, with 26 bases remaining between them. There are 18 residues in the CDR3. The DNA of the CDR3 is TGTGCCAGCAGTCCCCGGGGTAGGGGGTACAGGTCGGCAGATACGCAGTATTTT. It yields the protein CASSPRGRGYRSADTQYF.